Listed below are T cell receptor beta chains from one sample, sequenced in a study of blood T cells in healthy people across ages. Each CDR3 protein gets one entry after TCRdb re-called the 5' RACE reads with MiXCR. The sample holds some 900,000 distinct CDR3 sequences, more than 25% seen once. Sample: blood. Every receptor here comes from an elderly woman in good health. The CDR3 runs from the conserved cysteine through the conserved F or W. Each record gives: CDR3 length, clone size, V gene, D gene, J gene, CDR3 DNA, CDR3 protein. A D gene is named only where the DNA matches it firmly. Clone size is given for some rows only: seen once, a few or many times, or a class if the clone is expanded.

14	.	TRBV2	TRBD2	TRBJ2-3	TGTGCCAGCGACGTGGCGGGGGGTACAGATACGCAGTATTTT	CASDVAGGTDTQYF
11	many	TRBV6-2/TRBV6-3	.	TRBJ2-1	TGTGCCAGCAGTAGCCGGCGGACGCAGTTCTTC	CASSSRRTQFF
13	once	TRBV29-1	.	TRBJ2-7	TGCAGCGTTCTGGATGCCAACTCCTACGAGCAGTACTTC	CSVLDANSYEQYF
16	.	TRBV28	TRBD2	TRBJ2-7	TGTGCCAGCAGTTTACGACTAGCGGGCGTCTCCTACGAGCAGTACTTC	CASSLRLAGVSYEQYF
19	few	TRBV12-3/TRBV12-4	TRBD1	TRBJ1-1	TGTGCCAGCAGTTTGGCCCGCCGGGACAGGGGGCTCAAGTACACTGAAGCTTTCTTT	CASSLARRDRGLKYTEAFF
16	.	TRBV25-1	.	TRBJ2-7	TGTGCCAGCAGTGACCACCGGGCCTTGTCATCCTACGAGCAGTACTTC	CASSDHRALSSYEQYF
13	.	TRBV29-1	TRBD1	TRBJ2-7	TGCAGCGCCCGGACAGGGGGAAGGTACGAGCAGTACTTC	CSARTGGRYEQYF
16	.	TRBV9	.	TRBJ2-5	TGTGCCAGCAGCGTAGCCCAGTTGGGGGCGGGAGAGACCCAGTACTTC	CASSVAQLGAGETQYF
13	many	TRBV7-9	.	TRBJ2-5	TGTGCCAGCAGCCCTCTTATCCCGGAGACCCAGTACTTC	CASSPLIPETQYF
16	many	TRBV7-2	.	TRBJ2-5	TGTGCCAGCAGCTTAGTGGCAGGGGCCCTCCAAGAGACCCAGTACTTC	CASSLVAGALQETQYF
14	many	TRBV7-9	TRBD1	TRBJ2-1	TGTGCCAGCAGCTTAGGCCAGGGGGCCCGTGAGCAGTTCTTC	CASSLGQGAREQFF
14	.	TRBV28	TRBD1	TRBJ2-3	TGTGCCAGCAGGGCAGGGGGTTCAATAGATACGCAGTATTTT	CASRAGGSIDTQYF
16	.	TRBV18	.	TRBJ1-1	TGTGCCAGCTCACCCGTAACCAGGGCGAGGAACACTGAAGCTTTCTTT	CASSPVTRARNTEAFF
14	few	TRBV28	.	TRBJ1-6	TGTGCCAGCACCTGGGGCAGGGGATATTCACCCCTCCACTTT	CASTWGRGYSPLHF
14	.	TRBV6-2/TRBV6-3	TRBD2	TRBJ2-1	TGTGCCAGCAGTTGGCTAGCGGGGGAATCTGAGCAGTTCTTC	CASSWLAGESEQFF
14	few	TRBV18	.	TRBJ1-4	TGTGCCAGCTCACCAGGGAAGGGGAATGAAAAACTGTTTTTT	CASSPGKGNEKLFF
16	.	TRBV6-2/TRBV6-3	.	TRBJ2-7	TGTGCCAGCAGTTACCCCGACAGTCTAAAAGGCTACGAGCGGTACTTC	CASSYPDSLKGYERYF
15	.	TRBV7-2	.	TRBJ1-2	TGTGCCAGCAGCTTAAATAGGGGCGCTAACTATGGCTACACCTTC	CASSLNRGANYGYTF
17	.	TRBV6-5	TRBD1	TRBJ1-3	TGTGCCAGCAGTTACGGGGGACAGCAGAGCTCTGGAAACACCATATATTTT	CASSYGGQQSSGNTIYF
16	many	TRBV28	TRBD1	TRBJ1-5	TGTGCCAGCATGGATCTGGGACAGGGGGAAGGTCAGCCCCAGCATTTT	CASMDLGQGEGQPQHF
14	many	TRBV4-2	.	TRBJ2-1	TGTGCCAGCAGCCAAGATCAAAGGGACAATGAGCAGTTCTTC	CASSQDQRDNEQFF
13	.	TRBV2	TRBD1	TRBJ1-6	TGTGCCAGCAGCGGACAGGCCTATTCACCCTTCCACTTT	CASSGQAYSPFHF
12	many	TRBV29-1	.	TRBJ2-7	TGCAGCGTCAGGCGGGGAACCTACGAGCAGTACTTC	CSVRRGTYEQYF
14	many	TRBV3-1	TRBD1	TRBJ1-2	TGTGCCAGCAGATCGTTAGGGACAGACTATGGCTACACCTTC	CASRSLGTDYGYTF
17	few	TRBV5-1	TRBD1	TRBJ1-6	TGCGCCAGCAGCTTGGAAGGGGGACAGGGGGCGAATTCACCCCTCCACTTT	CASSLEGGQGANSPLHF
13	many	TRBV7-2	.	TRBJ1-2	TGTGCCAGCAACCTCGGAGACACCTATGGCTACACCTTC	CASNLGDTYGYTF
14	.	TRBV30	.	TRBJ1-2	TGTGCCTGGAGTGTATTTGGGACGTTAAGGGGCTACACCTTC	CAWSVFGTLRGYTF
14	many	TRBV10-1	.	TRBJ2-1	TGCGCCAGCAGTGAGTCGGCAGGGGACGTTGAGCAGTTCTTC	CASSESAGDVEQFF
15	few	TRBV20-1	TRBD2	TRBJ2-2	TGCAGTGCTAGCCAGACTAGCGGGGTCACCGGGGAGCTGTTTTTT	CSASQTSGVTGELFF
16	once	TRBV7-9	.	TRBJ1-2	TGTGCCAGCAGCCCGGGGGGAACAGTTGCTGACTATGGCTACACCTTC	CASSPGGTVADYGYTF
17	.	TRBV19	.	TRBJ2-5	TGTGCCAGTAGTATAGTGGGATATTTAGCCCTACAAGAGACCCAGTACTTC	CASSIVGYLALQETQYF
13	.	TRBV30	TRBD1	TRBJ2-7	TGTGCCTGGACGACAGGGGGCTCCTACGAGCAGTACTTC	CAWTTGGSYEQYF
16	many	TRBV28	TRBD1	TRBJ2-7	TGTGCCAGCAGTTTAGCCGCCGGGACAGGGGGACTCGAGCAGTACTTC	CASSLAAGTGGLEQYF
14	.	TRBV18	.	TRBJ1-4	TGTGCCAGCTCACCAAACGGATCTAATGAAAAACTGTTTTTT	CASSPNGSNEKLFF
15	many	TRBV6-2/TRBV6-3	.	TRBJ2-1	TGTGCCAGCAGGACCGACAGTGGGAACTACAATGAGCAGTTCTTC	CASRTDSGNYNEQFF
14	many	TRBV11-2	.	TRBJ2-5	TGTGCCAGCAGCTTGGACACCTACCAAGAGACCCAGTACTTC	CASSLDTYQETQYF
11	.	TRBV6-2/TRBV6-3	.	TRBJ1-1	TGTGCCAGCCGGACCGGGTGGGAAGCTTTCTTT	CASRTGWEAFF
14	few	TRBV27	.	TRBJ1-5	TGTGCCAGCAGCCCACAGGGCAGGAGTCAGCCCCAGCATTTT	CASSPQGRSQPQHF
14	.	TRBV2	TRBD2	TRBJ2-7	TGTGCCAGCAGTACGGGACTACAATCCGGCGAGCAGTACTTC	CASSTGLQSGEQYF
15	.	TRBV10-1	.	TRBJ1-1	TGCGCCAGCAGTGAGTCTCGGGGCGCGAACACTGAAGCTTTCTTT	CASSESRGANTEAFF
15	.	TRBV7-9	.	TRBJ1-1	TGTGCCAGCAGCGAATTGGGGGGCGGTTACGCGGCGGCTTTCTTT	CASSELGGGYAAAFF
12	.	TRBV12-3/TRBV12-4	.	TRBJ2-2	TGTGCCAGCAGTTTCGAAGGCGGGGAGCTGTGTTTT	CASSFEGGELCF
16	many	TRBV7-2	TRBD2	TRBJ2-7	TGTGCCAGCAGCTTAGGAGCGGGGGGGCGGGGTAACGAGCAGTACTTC	CASSLGAGGRGNEQYF
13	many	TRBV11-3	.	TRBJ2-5	TGTGCCAGCAGCCCGGGTCAGCTGCAGACCCAGTACTTC	CASSPGQLQTQYF
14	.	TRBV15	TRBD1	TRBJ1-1	TGTGCCACCAGCGGGGACAGCCTGAACACTGAAGCTTTCTTT	CATSGDSLNTEAFF
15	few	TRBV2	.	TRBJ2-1	TGTGCCAGCAGTGTTCAGGGTGGCTCCTACAATGAGCAGTTCTTC	CASSVQGGSYNEQFF
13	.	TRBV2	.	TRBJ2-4	TGTGCCAGCATCCCAGTTATAAGTTTAGGGCAGTACTTC	CASIPVISLGQYF
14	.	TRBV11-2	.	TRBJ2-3	TGTGCCAGCAGCTTATATAGGGAAACAGATACGCAGTATTTT	CASSLYRETDTQYF
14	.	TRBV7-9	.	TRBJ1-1	TGTGCCAGCAGCTTATCCAGGGAGGACACTGAAGCTTTCTTT	CASSLSREDTEAFF
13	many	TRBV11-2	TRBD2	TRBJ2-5	TGTGCCAGCAGCGCGGGGGGGCACGAGACCCAGTACTTC	CASSAGGHETQYF
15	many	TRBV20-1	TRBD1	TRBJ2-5	TGCAGTGCTAGAGAAATAGGACAGGGTAGAGAGACCCAGTACTTC	CSAREIGQGRETQYF
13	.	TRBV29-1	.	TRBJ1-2	TGCAGCGTTGCTGCTGGAGGGGACTATGGCTACACCTTC	CSVAAGGDYGYTF
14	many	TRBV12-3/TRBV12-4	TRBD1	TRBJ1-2	TGTGCCAGCAGTTCCCAGGGGGTTAACTATGGCTACACCTTC	CASSSQGVNYGYTF